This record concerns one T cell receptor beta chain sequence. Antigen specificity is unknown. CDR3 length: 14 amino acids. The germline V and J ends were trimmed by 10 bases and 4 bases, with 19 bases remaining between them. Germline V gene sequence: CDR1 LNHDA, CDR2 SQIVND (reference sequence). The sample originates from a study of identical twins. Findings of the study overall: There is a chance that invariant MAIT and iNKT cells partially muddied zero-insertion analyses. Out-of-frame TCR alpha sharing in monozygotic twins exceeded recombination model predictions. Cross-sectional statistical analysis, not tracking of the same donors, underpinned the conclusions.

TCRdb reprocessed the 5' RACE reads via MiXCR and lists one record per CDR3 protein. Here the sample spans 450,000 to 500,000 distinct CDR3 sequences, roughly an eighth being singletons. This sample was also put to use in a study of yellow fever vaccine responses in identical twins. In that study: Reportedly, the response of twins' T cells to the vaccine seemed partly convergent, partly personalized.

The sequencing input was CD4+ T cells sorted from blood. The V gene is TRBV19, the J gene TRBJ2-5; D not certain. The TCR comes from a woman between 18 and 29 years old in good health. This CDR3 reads CATSNGDKRETQYF. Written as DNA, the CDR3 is TGTGCCACCTCGAATGGTGACAAGCGAGAGACCCAGTACTTC.